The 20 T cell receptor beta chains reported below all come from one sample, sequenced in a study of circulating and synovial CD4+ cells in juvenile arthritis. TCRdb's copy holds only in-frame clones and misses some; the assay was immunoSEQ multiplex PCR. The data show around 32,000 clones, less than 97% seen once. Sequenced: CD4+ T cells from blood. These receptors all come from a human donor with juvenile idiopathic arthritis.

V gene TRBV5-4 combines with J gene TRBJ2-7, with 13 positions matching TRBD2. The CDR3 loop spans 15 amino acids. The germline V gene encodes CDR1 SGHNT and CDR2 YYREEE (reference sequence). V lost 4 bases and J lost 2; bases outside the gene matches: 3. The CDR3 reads CASSVGTSGTYEQYF. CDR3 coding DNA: TGTGCCAGCAGCGTAGGGACTAGCGGGACCTACGAGCAGTACTTC.

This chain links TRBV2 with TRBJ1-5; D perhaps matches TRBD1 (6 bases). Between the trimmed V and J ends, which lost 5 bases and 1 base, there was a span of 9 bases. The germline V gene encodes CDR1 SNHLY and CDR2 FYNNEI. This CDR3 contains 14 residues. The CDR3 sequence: CASSLQGSNQPQHF. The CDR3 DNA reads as TGTGCCAGCAGTCTTCAGGGGAGCAATCAGCCCCAGCATTTT.

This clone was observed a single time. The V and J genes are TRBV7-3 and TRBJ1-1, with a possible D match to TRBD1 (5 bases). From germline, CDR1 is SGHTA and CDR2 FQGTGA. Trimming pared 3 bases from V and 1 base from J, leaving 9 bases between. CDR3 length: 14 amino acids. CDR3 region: CASSLQGGNTEAFF. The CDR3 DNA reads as TGTGCCAGCAGCTTGCAGGGAGGGAACACTGAAGCTTTCTTT.

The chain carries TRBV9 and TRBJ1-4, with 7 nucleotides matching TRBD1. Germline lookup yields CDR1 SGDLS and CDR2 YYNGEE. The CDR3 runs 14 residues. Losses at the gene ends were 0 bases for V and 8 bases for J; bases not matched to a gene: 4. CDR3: CASSVGRGREKLFF. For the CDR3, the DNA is TGTGCCAGCAGCGTAGGCAGGGGGAGAGAAAAACTGTTTTTT.

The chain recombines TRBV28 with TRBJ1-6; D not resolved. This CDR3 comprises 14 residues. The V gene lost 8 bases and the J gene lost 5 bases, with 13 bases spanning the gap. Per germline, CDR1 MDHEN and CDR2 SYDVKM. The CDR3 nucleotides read TGTGCCAGCCACTCGTACAGAAATAATTCACCCCTCCACTTT. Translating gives CASHSYRNNSPLHF. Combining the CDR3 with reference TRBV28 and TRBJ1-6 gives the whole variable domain DVKVTQSSRYLVKRTGEKVFLECVQDMDHENMFWYRQDPGLGLRLIYFSYDVKMKEKGDIPEGYSVSREKKERFSLILESASTNQTSMYLCASHSYRNNSPLHFGNGTRLTVT.

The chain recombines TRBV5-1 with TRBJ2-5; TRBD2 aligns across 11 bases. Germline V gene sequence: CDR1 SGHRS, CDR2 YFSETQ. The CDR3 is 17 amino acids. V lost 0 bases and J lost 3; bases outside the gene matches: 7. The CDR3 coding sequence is TGCGCCAGCAGCTTGGTGATAGCGGGAGGGACAAAAGAGACCCAGTACTTC. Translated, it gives CASSLVIAGGTKETQYF.

CDR3 loop: CASSLSKGGGLGNTIYF. For the CDR3, the DNA is TGTGCCAGCAGTTTATCGAAGGGTGGGGGCTTGGGAAACACCATATATTTT. The chain joins TRBV27 to TRBJ1-3; perhaps TRBD1 as D (6 bases). This CDR3 contains 17 residues. V lost 0 bases to trimming and J lost 4 bases, with 16 bases between them. In germline, CDR1 is MNHEY, CDR2 SMNVEV (reference sequence).

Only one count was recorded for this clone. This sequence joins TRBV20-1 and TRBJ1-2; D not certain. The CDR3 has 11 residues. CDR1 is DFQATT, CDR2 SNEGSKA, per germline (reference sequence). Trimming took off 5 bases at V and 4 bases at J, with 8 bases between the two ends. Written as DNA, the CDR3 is TGCAGTGCTCGACTCTCCTATGGCTACACCTTC. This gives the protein CSARLSYGYTF.

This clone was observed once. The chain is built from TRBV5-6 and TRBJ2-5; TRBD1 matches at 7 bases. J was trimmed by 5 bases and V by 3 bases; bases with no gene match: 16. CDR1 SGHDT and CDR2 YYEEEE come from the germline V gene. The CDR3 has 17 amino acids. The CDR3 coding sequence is TGTGCCAGCAGCTCGGTCAGGGACAGAAGAAACTCGGAGACCCAGTACTTC. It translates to CASSSVRDRRNSETQYF.

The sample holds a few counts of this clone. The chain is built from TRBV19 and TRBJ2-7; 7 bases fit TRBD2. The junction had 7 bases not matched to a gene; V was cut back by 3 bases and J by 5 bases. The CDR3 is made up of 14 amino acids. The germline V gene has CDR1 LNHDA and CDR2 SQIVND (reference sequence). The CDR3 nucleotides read TGTGCCAGTAGTATCTACGCGGGAGCCCACGAGCAGTACTTC. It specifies CASSIYAGAHEQYF.

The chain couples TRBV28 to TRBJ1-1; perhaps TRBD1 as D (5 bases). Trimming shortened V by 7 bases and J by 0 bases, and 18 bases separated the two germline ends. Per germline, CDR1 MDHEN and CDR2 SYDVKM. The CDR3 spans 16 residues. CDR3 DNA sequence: TGTGCCAGCATCTCCGGTGGGGCCGTCATGAACACTGAAGCTTTCTTT. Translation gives CASISGGAVMNTEAFF.

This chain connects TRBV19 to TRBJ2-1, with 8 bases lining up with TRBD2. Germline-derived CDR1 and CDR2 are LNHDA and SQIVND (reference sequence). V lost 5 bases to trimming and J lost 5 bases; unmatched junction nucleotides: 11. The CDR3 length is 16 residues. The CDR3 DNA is TGTGCCAGTAGTCGATCCGGGACTAGGAGGGACAATGAGCAGTTCTTC. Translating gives CASSRSGTRRDNEQFF.

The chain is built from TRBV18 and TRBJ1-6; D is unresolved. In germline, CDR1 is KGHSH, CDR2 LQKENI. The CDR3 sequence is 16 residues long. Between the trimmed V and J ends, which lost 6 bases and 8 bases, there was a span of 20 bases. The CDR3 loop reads CASSRSLHTADSPLHF. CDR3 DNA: TGTGCCAGCTCCCGGAGCCTTCATACTGCGGATTCACCCCTCCACTTT.

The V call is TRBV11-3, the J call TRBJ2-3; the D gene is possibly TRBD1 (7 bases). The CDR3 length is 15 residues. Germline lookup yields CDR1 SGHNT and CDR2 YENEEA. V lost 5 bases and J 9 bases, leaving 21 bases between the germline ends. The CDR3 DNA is TGTGCCAGCAGCCAGGGGGGCCAGGGGGGTGACACGCAGTATTTT. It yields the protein CASSQGGQGGDTQYF.

The CDR3 loop reads CASSVGALAETQYF. In DNA form, the CDR3 reads TGTGCCAGCAGCGTAGGTGCCCTAGCGGAGACCCAGTACTTC. The chain combines TRBV9 with TRBJ2-5; D possibly corresponds to TRBD2 (6 bases). Germline CDR1 is SGDLS and CDR2 is YYNGEE. With 0 bases removed from V and 5 bases from J, the gap between germline ends came to 11 bases. This CDR3 region has 14 residues.

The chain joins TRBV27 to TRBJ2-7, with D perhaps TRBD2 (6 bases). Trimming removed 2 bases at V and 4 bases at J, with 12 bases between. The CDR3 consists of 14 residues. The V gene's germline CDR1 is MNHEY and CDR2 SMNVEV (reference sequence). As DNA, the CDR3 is TGTGCCAGCAGTTTAGGGACTGGTCTATACGAGCAGTACTTC. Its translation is CASSLGTGLYEQYF.

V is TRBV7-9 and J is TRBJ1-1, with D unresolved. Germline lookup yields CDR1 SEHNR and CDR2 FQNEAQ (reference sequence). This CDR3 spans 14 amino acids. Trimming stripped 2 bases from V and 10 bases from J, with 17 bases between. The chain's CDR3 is CASSLMTMWVPAFF. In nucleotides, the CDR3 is TGTGCCAGCAGCTTAATGACAATGTGGGTTCCAGCTTTCTTT.

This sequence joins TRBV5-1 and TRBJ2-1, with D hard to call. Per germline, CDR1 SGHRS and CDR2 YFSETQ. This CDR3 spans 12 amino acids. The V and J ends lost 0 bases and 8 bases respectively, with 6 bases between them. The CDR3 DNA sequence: TGCGCCAGCAGCTTGGGGGCTTATGAGCAGTTCTTC. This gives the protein CASSLGAYEQFF. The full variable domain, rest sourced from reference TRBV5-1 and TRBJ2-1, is KAGVTQTPRYLIKTRGQQVTLSCSPISGHRSVSWYQQTPGQGLQFLFEYFSETQRNKGNFPGRFSGRQFSNSRSEMNVSTLELGDSALYLCASSLGAYEQFFGPGTRLTVL.

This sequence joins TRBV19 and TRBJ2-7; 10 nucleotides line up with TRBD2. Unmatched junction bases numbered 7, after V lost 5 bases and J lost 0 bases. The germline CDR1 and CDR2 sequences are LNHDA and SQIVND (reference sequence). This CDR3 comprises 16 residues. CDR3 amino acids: CASSPSTSGFSYEQYF. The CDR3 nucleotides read TGTGCCAGTAGTCCATCGACTAGCGGGTTCTCCTACGAGCAGTACTTC.

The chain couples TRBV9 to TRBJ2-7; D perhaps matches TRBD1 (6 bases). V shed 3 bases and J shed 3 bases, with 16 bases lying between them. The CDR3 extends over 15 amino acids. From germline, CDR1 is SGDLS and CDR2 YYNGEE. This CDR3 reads CASSALGTPDYEQYF. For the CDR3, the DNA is TGTGCCAGCAGCGCCCTAGGGACACCAGACTACGAGCAGTACTTC.